Below are 4 T cell receptor beta chains sequenced from a single sample in a study of beta chain features in type 1 diabetes (dated by TCRdb to between 2017 and 2018). The research as a whole found: Type 1 diabetes patients showed a moderate but significant shortening of TCRB CDR3 length in all four CD4+ subsets.

What these receptors recognize is not known. Library method: the immunoSEQ multiplex PCR assay. All of the isolated RNA was reverse transcribed with the High Capacity cDNA Reverse Transcription Kit, so expressed TCRB transcripts were sequenced. The immuneACCESS repertoire file appears here via TCRdb, limited to in-frame rearrangements. These files lack a portion of the clones; in checked studies, under half of the deficit traces to unresolved V genes, and the cause of the others is not known. Recorded for this sample are about 340,000 clones; approximately 9.9% of them occurred a single time. Approximately 1% of the sample belongs to the ten largest clones. Sequencing used central memory CD4+ T cells from blood. The receptor set was obtained from a man younger than 40 with type 1 diabetes.

This clone occurred a few times. The chain has TRBV7-2 and TRBJ2-5, with 7 bases matching TRBD2. CDR1 is SGHTA and CDR2 is FQGNSA in the germline V gene. V trimming: 2 bases; J trimming: 3 bases; junction bases outside the gene matches: 6. CDR3 length equals 15 residues. The CDR3 spells CASSLRLAAEETQYF. The CDR3 region has the DNA TGTGCCAGCAGCTTAAGACTAGCCGCCGAAGAGACCCAGTACTTC.

J is TRBJ1-6 and V is TRBV18; 7 nucleotides align to TRBD1. The V gene end was trimmed by 2 bases and the J gene end by 9 bases; junction bases not matched to a gene: 7. The CDR3 has 15 residues. CDR1 and CDR2 (germline): KGHSH, LQKENI. The CDR3 loop reads CASSPENRGSSPLHF. CDR3 bases: TGTGCCAGCTCACCAGAGAACAGGGGAAGTTCACCCCTCCACTTT.

This clone was detected a few times. The V gene is TRBV14, the J gene TRBJ2-3, with D unclear. The CDR3 has 13 residues. Between the trimmed V and J ends, which lost 0 bases and 6 bases, there was a span of 7 bases. CDR1 and CDR2 from the germline V gene are SGHDN and FVKESK. This CDR3 reads CASSQDLSDTQYF. The CDR3 DNA reads TGTGCCAGCAGCCAAGATTTGTCGGATACGCAGTATTTT.

There are many counts of this clone. The CDR3 reads CASGTGYGYTF. CDR3 bases: TGTGCCAGCGGGACAGGCTATGGCTACACCTTC. V and J are TRBV19 and TRBJ1-2; 8 bases agree with TRBD1. V shed 9 bases and J 4 bases; nucleotides not matched to a gene: 1. The CDR3 is made up of 11 amino acids. CDR1 and CDR2 from the germline V gene are LNHDA and SQIVND (reference sequence).